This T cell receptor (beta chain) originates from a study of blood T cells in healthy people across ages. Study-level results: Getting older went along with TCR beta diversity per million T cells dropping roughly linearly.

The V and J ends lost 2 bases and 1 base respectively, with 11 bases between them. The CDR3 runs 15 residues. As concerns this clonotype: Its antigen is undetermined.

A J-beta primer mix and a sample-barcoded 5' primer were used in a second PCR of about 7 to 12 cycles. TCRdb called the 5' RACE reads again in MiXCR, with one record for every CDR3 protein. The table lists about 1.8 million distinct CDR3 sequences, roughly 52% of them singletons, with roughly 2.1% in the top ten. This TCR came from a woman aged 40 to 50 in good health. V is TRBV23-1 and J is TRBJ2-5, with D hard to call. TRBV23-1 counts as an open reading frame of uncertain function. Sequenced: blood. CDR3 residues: CASSQPQELQETQYF. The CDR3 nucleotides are TGCGCCAGCAGTCAACCCCAGGAGCTCCAAGAGACCCAGTACTTC.